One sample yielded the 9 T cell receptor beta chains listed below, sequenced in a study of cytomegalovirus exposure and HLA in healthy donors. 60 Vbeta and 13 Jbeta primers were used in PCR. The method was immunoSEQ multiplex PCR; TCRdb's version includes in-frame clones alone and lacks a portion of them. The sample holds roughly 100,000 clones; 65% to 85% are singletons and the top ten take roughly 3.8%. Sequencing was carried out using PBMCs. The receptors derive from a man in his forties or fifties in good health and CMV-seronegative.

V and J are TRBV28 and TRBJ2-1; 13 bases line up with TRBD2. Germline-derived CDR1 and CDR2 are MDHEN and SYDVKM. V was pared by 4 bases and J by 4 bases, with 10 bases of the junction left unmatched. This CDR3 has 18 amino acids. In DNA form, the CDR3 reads TGTGCCAGCAGTTCCCGTACCGGACTAGCGGGAGAGTACAATGAGCAGTTCTTC. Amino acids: CASSSRTGLAGEYNEQFF.

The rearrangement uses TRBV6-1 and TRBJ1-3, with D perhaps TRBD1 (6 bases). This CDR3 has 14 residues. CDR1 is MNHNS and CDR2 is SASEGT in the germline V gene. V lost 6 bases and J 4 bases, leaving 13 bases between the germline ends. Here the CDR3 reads CASRPGTTGNTIYF. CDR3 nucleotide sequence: TGTGCCAGCAGACCCGGGACAACCGGAAACACCATATATTTT.

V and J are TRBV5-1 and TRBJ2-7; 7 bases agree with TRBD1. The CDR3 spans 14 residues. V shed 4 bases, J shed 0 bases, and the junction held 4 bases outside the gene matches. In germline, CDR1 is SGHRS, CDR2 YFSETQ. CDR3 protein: CASSGDSRSYEQYF. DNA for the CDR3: TGCGCCAGCAGCGGGGACAGCCGCTCCTACGAGCAGTACTTC.

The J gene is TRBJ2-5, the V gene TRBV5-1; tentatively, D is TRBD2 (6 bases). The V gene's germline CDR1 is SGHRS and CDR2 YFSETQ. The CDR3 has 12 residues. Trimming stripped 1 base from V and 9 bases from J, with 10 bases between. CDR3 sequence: CASSLQGEAQYF. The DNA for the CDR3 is TGCGCCAGCAGCTTGCAAGGGGAGGCCCAGTACTTC. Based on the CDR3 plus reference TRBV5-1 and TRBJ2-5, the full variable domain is KAGVTQTPRYLIKTRGQQVTLSCSPISGHRSVSWYQQTPGQGLQFLFEYFSETQRNKGNFPGRFSGRQFSNSRSEMNVSTLELGDSALYLCASSLQGEAQYFGPGTRLLVL.

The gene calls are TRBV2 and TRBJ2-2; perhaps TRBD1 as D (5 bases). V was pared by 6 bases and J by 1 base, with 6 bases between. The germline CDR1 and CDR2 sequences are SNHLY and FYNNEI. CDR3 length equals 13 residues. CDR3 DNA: TGTGCCAGCAGGACAGAGAACACCGGGGAGCTGTTTTTT. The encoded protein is CASRTENTGELFF.

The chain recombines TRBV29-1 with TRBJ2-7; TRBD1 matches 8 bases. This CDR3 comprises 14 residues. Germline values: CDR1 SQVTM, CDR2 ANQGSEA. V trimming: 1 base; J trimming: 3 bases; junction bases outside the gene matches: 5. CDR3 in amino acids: CSVEGPGGNYEQYF. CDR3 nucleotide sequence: TGCAGCGTTGAAGGGCCAGGGGGCAACTACGAGCAGTACTTC.

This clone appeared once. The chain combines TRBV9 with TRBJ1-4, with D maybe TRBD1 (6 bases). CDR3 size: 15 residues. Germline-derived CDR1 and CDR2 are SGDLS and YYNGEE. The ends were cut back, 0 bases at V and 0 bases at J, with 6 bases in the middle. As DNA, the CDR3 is TGTGCCAGCAGCGTAGGGACAGCAACTAATGAAAAACTGTTTTTT. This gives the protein CASSVGTATNEKLFF.

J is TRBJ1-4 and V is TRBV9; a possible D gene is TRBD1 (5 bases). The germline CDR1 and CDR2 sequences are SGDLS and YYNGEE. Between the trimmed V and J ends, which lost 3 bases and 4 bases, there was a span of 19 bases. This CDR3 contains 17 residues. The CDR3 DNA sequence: TGTGCCAGCAGCGGCGGAGGAGGGAGGGGTCTTAATGAAAAACTGTTTTTT. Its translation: CASSGGGGRGLNEKLFF.

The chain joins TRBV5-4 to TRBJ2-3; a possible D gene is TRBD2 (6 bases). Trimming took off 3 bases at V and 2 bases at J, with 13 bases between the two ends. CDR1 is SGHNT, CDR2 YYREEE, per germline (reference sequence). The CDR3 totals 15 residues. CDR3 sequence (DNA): TGTGCCAGCAGCTCGGGACTCACCGACACAGATACGCAGTATTTT. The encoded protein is CASSSGLTDTDTQYF.